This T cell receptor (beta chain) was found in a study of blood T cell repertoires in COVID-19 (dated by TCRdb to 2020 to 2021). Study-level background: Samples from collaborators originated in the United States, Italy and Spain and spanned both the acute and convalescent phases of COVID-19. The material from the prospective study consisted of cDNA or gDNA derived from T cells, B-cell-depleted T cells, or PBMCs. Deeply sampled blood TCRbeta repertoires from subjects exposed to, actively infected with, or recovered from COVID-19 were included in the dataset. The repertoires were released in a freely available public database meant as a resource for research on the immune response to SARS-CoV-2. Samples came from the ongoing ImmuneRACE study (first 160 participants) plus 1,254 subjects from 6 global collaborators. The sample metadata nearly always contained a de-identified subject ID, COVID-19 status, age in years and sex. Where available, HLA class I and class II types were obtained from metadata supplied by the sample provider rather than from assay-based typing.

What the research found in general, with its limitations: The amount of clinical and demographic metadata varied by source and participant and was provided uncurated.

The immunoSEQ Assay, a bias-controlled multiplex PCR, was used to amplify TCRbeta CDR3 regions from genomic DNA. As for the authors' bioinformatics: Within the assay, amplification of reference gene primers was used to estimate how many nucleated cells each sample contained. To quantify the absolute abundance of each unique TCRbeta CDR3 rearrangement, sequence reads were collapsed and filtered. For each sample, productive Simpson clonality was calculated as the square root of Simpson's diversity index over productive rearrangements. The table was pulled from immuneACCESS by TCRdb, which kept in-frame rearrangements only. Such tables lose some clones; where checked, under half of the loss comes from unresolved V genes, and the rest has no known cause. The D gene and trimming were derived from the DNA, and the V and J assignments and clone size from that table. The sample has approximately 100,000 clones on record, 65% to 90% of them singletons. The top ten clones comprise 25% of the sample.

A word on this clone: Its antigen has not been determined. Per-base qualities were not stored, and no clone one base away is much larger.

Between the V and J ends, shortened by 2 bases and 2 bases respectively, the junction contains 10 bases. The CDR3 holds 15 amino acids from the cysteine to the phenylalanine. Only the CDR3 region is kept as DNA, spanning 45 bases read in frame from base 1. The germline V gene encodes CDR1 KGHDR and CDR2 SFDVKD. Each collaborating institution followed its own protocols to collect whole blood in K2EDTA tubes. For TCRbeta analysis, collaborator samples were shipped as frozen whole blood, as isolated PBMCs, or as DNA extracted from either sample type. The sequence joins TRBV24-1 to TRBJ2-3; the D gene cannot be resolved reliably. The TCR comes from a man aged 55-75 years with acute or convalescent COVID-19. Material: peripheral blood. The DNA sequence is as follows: TGTGCCACCAGTGATTCTGGCAGAAACACAGATACGCAGTATTTT. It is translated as CATSDSGRNTDTQYF.